This TCR beta chain was retrieved from a study of blood T cell repertoires in COVID-19. Turning to the study itself: The origin of the acute and convalescent COVID-19 samples was the United States, Italy and Spain. In each case, the material was cDNA or gDNA derived from T cells, B-cell-depleted T cells, or PBMCs.

The CDR3 length is 16 residues. Germline V gene sequence: CDR1 LNHNV, CDR2 YYDKDF (reference sequence). The V and J ends lost 0 bases and 8 bases, in that order; junction bases with no gene match: 10. Original processing methods: The authors estimated nucleated cell counts from reference gene primer amplification. Repertoires were generated with immunoSEQ multiplex PCR, while TCRdb's copy carries only in-frame clones and drops some. V and J calls plus clone size are reproduced from that table; the DNA served to infer D and trimming. This table has about 210,000 clones, roughly 84% appearing once. The chain is built from TRBV15 and TRBJ1-2, with 9 bases identical to TRBD1. This clonotype originated in a man in his fifties or sixties with active or convalescent COVID-19. The sequenced sample consisted of peripheral blood. CDR3 nucleotides: TGTGCCACCAGCAGAGATCCCGCCGGGACAGGGTTCGGCTACACCTTC. Translating it yields CATSRDPAGTGFGYTF.